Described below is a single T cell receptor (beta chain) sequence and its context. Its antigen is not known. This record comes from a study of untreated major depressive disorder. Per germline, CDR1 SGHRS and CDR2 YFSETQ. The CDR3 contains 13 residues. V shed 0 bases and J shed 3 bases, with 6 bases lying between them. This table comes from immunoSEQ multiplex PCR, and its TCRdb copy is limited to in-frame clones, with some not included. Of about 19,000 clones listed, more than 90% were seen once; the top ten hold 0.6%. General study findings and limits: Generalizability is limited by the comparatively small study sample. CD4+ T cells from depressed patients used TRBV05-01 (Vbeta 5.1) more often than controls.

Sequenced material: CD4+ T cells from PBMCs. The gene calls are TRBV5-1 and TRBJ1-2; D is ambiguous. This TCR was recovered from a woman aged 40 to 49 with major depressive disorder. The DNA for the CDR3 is TGCGCCAGCAGCTTGGTGGGAGACTATGGCTACACCTTC. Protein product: CASSLVGDYGYTF. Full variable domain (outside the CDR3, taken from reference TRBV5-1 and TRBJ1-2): KAGVTQTPRYLIKTRGQQVTLSCSPISGHRSVSWYQQTPGQGLQFLFEYFSETQRNKGNFPGRFSGRQFSNSRSEMNVSTLELGDSALYLCASSLVGDYGYTFGSGTRLTVV.